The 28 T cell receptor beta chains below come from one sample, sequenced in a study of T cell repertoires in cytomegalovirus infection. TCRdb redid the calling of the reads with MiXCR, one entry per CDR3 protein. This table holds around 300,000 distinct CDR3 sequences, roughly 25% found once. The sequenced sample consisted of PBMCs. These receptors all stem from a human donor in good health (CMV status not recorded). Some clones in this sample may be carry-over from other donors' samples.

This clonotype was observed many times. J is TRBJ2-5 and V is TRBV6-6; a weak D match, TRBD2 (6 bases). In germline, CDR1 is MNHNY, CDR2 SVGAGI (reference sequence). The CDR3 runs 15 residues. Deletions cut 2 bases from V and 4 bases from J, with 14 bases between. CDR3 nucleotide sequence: TGTGCCAGCAGTTACATGGGGGAGGCAGCAGAGACCCAGTACTTC. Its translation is CASSYMGEAAETQYF.

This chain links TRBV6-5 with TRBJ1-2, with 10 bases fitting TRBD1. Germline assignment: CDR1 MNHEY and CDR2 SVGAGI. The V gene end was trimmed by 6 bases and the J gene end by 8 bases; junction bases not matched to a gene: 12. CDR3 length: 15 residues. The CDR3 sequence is CASRRPGQGSRGYTF. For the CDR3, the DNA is TGTGCCAGCAGGCGACCGGGACAGGGGTCTCGGGGCTACACCTTC.

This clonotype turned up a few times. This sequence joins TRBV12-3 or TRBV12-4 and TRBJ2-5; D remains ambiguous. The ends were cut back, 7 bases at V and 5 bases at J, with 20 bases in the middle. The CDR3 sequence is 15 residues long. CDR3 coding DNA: TGTGCCAGCACCCCCCCAGGCTTAATGACGGAGACCCAGTACTTC. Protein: CASTPPGLMTETQYF.

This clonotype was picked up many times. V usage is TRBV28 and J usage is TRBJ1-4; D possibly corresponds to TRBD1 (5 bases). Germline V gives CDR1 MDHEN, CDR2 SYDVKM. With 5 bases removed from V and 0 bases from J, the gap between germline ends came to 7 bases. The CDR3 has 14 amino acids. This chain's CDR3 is CASSRGATNEKLFF. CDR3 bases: TGTGCCAGCAGTCGAGGGGCAACTAATGAAAAACTGTTTTTT.

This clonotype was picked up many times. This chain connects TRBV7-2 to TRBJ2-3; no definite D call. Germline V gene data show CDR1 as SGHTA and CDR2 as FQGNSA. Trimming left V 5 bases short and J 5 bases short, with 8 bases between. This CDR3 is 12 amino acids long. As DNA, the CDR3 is TGTGCCAGCAGCATTCTCTTAGATACGCAGTATTTT. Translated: CASSILLDTQYF.

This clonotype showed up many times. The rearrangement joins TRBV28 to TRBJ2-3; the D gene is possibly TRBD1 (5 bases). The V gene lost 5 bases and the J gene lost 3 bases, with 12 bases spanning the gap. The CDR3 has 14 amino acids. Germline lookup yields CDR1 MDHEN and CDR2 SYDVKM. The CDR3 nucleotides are TGTGCCAGCAGTCCAGAAGGGGAAACAGATACGCAGTATTTT. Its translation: CASSPEGETDTQYF.

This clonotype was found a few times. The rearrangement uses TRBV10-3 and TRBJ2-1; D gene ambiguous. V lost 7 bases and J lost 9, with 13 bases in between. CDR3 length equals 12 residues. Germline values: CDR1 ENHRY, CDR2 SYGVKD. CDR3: CAINDGSGEQFF. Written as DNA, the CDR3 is TGTGCCATCAATGACGGATCAGGTGAGCAGTTCTTC.

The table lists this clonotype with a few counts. CDR3 DNA sequence: TGTGCCTGGAGTGTGTGGGGGGAGGAGCGAGCTTTCTTT. Encoded protein: CAWSVWGEERAFF. The chain has TRBV30 and TRBJ1-1; a weak D match, TRBD1 (5 bases). Germline V lookup: CDR1 GTSNPN, CDR2 SVGIG (reference sequence). The CDR3 contains 13 residues. V lost 0 bases to trimming and J lost 10 bases, with 15 bases between them.

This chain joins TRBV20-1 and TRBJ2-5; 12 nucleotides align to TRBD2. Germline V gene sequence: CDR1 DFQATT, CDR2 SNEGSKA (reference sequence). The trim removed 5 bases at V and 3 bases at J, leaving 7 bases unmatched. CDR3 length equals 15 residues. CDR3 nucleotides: TGCAGTGCTCAGGGACGACTAGCGGGAGAAGAGACCCAGTACTTC. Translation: CSAQGRLAGEETQYF.

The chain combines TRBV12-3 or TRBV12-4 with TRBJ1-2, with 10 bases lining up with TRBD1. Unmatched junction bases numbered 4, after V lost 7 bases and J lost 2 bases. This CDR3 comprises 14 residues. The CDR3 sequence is CASTSGQGNYGYTF. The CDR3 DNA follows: TGTGCCAGCACCTCGGGACAGGGGAACTATGGCTACACCTTC.

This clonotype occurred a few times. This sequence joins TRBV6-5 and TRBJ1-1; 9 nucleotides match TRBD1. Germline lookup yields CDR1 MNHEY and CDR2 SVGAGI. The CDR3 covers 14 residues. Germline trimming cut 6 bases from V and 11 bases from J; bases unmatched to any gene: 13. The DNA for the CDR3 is TGTGCCAGCAGGTTCCTTACAGGGGGCGGTTTGGCTTTCTTT. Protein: CASRFLTGGGLAFF.

The CDR3 DNA sequence: TGCGCCAGCAGCTTGGCCCCCGGAACTAATGAAAAACTGTTTTTT. Translated: CASSLAPGTNEKLFF. The rearrangement links TRBV5-1 to TRBJ1-4; no definite D call. V was clipped by 0 bases and J by 1 base, with 7 bases between them. Per the germline V gene, CDR1 is SGHRS and CDR2 is YFSETQ. The CDR3 runs to 15 residues. The whole variable domain, remainder taken from reference TRBV5-1 and TRBJ1-4, is KAGVTQTPRYLIKTRGQQVTLSCSPISGHRSVSWYQQTPGQGLQFLFEYFSETQRNKGNFPGRFSGRQFSNSRSEMNVSTLELGDSALYLCASSLAPGTNEKLFFGSGTQLSVL.

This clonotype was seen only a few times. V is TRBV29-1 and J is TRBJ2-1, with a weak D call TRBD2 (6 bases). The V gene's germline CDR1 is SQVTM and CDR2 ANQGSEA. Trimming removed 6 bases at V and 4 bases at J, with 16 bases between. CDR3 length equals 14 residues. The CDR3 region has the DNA TGCAGCGTGATTCGGGACTCGGGATACAATGAGCAGTTCTTC. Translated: CSVIRDSGYNEQFF.

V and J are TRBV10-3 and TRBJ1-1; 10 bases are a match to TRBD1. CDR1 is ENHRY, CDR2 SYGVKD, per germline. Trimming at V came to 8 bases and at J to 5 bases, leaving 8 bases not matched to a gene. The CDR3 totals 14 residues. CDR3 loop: CAISGDRGGTEAFF. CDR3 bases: TGTGCCATCTCCGGGGACAGGGGAGGAACTGAAGCTTTCTTT.

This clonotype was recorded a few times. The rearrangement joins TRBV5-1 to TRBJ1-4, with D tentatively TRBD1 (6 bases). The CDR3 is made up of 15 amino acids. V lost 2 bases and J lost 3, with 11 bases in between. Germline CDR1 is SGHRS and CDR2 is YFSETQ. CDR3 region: CASSLDRRANEKLFF. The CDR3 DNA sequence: TGCGCCAGCAGCTTAGACAGGAGGGCTAATGAAAAACTGTTTTTT.

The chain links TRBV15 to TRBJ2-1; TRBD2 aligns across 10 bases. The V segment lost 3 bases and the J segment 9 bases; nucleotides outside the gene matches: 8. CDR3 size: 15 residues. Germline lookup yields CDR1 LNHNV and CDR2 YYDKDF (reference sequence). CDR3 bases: TGTGCCACCAGCAGGAGGTCTAGCGGGAGTTCTGAGCAGTTCTTC. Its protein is CATSRRSSGSSEQFF.

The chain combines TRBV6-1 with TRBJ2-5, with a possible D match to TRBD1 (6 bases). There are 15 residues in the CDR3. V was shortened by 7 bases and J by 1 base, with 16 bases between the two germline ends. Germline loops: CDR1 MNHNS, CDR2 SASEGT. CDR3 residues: CASTEGTRVQETQYF. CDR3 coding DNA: TGTGCCAGCACTGAGGGGACAAGGGTCCAAGAGACCCAGTACTTC.

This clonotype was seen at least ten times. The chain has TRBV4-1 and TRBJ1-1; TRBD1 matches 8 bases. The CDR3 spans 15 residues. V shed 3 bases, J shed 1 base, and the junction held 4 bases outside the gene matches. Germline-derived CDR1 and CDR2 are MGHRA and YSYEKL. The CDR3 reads CASSHRTGRNTEAFF. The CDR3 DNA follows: TGCGCCAGCAGCCACAGGACAGGGAGGAACACTGAAGCTTTCTTT.

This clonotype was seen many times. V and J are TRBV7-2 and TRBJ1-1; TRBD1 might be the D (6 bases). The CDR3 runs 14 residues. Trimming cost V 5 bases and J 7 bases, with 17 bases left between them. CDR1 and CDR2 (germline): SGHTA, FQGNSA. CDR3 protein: CASSHPDRWVEAFF. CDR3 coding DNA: TGTGCCAGCAGCCACCCGGACAGATGGGTTGAAGCTTTCTTT.

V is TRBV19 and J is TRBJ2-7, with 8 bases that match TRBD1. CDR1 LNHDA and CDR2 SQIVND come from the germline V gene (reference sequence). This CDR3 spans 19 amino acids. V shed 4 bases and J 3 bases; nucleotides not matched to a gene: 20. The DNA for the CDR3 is TGTGCCAGTAGTACGCTGATCGACAGGGGAATTGCGACGGGCTACGAGCAGTACTTC. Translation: CASSTLIDRGIATGYEQYF.

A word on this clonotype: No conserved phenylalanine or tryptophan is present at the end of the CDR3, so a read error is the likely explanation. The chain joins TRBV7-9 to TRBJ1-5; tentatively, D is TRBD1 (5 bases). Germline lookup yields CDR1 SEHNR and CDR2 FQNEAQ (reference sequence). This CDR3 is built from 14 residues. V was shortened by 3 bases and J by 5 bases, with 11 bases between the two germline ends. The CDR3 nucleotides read TGTGCCAGCAGCTTCGGGCAGGGCTATCAGCCCCAGCATCTT. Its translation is CASSFGQGYQPQHL.

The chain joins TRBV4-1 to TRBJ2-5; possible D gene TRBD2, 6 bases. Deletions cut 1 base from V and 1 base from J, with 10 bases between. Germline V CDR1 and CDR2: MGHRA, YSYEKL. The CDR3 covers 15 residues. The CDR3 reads CASSQVLASQETQYF. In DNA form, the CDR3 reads TGCGCCAGCAGCCAAGTGCTAGCGAGCCAAGAGACCCAGTACTTC.

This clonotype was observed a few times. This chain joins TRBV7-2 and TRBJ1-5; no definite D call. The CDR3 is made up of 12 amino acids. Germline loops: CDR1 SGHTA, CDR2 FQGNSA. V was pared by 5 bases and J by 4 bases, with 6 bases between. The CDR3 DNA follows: TGTGCCAGCAGCAACAAAAATCAGCCCCAGCATTTT. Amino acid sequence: CASSNKNQPQHF.

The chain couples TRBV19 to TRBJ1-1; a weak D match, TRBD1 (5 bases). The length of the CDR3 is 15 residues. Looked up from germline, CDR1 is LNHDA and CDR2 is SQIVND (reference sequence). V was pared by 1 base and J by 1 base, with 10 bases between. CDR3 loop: CASSIGRQKNTEAFF. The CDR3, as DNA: TGTGCCAGTAGTATAGGGCGACAGAAGAACACTGAAGCTTTCTTT.

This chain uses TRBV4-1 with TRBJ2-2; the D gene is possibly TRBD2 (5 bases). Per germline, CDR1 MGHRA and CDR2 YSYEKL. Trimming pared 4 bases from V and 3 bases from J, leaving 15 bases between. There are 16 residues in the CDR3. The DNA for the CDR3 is TGCGCCAGCAGCCGCGAACTAGGACTCCACACCGGGGAGCTGTTTTTT. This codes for CASSRELGLHTGELFF.

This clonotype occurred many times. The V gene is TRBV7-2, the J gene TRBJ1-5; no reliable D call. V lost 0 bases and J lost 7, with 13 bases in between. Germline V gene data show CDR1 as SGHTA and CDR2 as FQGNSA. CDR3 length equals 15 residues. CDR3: CASSLAPQAGQPQHF. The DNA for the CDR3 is TGTGCCAGCAGCTTAGCGCCCCAGGCCGGCCAGCCCCAGCATTTT.

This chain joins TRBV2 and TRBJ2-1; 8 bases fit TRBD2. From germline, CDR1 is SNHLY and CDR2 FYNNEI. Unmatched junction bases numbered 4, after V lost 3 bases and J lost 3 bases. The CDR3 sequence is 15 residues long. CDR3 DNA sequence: TGTGCCAGCAGTGAGCAGGCGGGGGGCTACAATGAGCAGTTCTTC. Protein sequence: CASSEQAGGYNEQFF.

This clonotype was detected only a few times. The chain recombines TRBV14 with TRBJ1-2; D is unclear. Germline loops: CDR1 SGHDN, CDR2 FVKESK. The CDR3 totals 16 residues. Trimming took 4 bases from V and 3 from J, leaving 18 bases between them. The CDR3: CASSPISLGVDYGYTF. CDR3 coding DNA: TGTGCCAGCAGCCCAATAAGTTTGGGAGTGGACTATGGCTACACCTTC.